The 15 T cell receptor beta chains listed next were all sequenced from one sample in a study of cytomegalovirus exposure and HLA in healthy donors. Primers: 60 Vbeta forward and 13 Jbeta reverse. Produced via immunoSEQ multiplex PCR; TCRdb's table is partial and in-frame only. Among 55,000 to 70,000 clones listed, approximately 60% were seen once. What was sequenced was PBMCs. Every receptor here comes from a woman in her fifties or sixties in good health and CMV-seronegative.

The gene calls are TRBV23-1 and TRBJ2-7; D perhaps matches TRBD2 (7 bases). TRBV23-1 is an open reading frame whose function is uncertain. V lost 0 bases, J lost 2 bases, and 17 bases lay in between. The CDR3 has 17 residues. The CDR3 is CASSQSGPGGAPYEQYF. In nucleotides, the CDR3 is TGCGCCAGCAGTCAATCGGGGCCGGGGGGCGCCCCCTACGAGCAGTACTTC.

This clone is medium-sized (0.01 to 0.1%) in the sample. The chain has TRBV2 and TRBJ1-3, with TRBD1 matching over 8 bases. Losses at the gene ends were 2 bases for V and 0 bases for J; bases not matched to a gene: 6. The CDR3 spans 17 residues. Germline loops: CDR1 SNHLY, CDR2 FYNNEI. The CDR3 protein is CASSEIWDRTSGNTIYF. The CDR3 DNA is TGTGCCAGCAGTGAAATCTGGGACAGGACCTCTGGAAACACCATATATTTT. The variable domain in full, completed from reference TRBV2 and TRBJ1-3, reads EPEVTQTPSHQVTQMGQEVILRCVPISNHLYFYWYRQILGQKVEFLVSFYNNEISEKSEIFDDQFSVERPDGSNFTLKIRSTKLEDSAMYFCASSEIWDRTSGNTIYFGEGSWLTVV.

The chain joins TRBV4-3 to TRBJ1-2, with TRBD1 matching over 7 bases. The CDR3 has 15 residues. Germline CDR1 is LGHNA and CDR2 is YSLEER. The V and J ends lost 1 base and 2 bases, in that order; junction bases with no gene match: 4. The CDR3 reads CASSQGGGSNYGYTF. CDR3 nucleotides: TGCGCCAGCAGCCAAGGAGGGGGCTCCAACTATGGCTACACCTTC.

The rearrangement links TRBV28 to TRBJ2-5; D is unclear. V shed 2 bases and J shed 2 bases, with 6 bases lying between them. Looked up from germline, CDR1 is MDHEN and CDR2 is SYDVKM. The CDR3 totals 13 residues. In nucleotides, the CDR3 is TGTGCCAGCAGTTTAGGCAGACAAGAGACCCAGTACTTC. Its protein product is CASSLGRQETQYF.

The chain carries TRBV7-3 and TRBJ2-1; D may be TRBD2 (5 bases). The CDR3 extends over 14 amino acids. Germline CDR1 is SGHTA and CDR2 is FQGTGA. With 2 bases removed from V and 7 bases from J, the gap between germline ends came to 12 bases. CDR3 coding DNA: TGTGCCAGCAGCTTAGATCGGGGAAGGAATGAGCAGTTCTTC. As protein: CASSLDRGRNEQFF.

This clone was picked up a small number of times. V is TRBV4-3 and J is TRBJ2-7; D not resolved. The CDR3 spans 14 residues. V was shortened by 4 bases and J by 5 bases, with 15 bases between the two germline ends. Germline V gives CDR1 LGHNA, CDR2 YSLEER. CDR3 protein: CASSLHGFPNEQYF. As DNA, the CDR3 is TGCGCCAGCAGCCTCCACGGGTTTCCCAACGAGCAGTACTTC.

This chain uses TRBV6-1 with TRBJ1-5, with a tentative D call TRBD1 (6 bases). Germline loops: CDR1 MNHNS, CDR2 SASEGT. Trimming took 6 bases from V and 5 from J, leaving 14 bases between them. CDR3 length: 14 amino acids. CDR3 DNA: TGTGCCAGCAGACGGGACATGTTGTATCAGCCCCAGCATTTT. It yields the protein CASRRDMLYQPQHF.

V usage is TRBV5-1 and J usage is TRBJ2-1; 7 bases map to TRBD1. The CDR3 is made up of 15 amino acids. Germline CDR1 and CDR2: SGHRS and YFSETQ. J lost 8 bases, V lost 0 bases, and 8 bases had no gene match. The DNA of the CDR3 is TGCGCCAGCAGCTTGGGGACAGGACCGGCCTATGAGCAGTTCTTC. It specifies CASSLGTGPAYEQFF.

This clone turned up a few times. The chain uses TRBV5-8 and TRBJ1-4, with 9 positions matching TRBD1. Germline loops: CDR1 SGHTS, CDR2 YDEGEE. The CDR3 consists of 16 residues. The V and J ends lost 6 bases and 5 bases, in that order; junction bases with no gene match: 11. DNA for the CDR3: TGTGCCAGCAAAGTTGGGACAGGGCATGCCAATGAAAAACTGTTTTTT. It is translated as CASKVGTGHANEKLFF. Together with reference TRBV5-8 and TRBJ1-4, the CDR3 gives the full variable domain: EAGVTQSPTHLIKTRGQQATLRCSPISGHTSVYWYQQALGLGLQFLLWYDEGEERNRGNFPPRFSGRQFPNYSSELNVNALELEDSALYLCASKVGTGHANEKLFFGSGTQLSVL.

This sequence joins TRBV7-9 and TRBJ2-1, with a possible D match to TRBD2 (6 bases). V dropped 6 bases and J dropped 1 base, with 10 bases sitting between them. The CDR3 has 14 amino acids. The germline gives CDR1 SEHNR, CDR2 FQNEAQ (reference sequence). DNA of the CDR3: TGTGCCAGCAGTGCCGGGACTTCCTACAATGAGCAGTTCTTC. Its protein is CASSAGTSYNEQFF.

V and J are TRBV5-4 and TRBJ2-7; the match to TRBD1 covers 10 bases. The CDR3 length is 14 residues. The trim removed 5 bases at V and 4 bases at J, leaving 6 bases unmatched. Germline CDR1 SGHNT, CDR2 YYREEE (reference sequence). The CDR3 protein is CASSPRTGGYEQYF. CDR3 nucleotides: TGTGCCAGCAGTCCACGGACAGGGGGGTACGAGCAGTACTTC. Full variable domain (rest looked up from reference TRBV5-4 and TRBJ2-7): ETGVTQSPTHLIKTRGQQVTLRCSSQSGHNTVSWYQQALGQGPQFIFQYYREEENGRGNFPPRFSGLQFPNYSSELNVNALELDDSALYLCASSPRTGGYEQYFGPGTRLTVT.

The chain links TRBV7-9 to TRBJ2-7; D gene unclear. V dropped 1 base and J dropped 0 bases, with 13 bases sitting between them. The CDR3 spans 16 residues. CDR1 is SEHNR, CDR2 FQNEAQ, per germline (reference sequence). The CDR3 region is CASSLGKDFSSYEQYF. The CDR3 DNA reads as TGTGCCAGCAGCTTAGGCAAAGACTTTTCCTCCTACGAGCAGTACTTC.

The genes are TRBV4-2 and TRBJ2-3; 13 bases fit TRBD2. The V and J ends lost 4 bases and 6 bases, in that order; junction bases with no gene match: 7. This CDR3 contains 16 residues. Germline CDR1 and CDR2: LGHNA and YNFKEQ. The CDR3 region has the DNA TGTGCCAGCAGCCCCAGGACTAGCGGGAGACCGGATACGCAGTATTTT. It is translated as CASSPRTSGRPDTQYF.

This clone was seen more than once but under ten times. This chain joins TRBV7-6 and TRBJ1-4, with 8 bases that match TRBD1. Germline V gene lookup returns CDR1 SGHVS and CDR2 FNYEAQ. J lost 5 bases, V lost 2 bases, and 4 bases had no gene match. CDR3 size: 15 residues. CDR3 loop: CASSLHRDRNEKLFF. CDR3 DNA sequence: TGTGCCAGCAGCTTACACCGGGACAGGAATGAAAAACTGTTTTTT.

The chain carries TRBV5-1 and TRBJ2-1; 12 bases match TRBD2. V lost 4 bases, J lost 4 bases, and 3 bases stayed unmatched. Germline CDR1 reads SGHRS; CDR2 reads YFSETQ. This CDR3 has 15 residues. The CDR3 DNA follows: TGCGCCAGCAGCCCCCTAGCGGGAGGGTACAATGAGCAGTTCTTC. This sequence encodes CASSPLAGGYNEQFF. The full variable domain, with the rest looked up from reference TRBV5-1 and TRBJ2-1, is KAGVTQTPRYLIKTRGQQVTLSCSPISGHRSVSWYQQTPGQGLQFLFEYFSETQRNKGNFPGRFSGRQFSNSRSEMNVSTLELGDSALYLCASSPLAGGYNEQFFGPGTRLTVL.